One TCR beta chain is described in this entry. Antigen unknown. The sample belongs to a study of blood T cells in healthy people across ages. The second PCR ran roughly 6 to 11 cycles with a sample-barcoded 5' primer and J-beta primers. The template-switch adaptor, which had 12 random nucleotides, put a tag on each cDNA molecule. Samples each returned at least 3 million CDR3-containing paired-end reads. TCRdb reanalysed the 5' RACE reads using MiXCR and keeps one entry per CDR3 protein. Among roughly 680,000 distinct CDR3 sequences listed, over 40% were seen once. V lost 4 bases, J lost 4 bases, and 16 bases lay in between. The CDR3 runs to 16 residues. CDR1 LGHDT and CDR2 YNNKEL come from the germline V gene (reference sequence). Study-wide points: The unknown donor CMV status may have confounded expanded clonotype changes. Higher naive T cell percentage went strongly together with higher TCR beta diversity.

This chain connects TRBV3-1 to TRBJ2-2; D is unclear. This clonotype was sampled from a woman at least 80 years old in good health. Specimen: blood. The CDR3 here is CASSPQFTSITGELFF. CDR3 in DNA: TGTGCCAGCAGCCCCCAGTTTACCTCGATCACCGGGGAGCTGTTTTTT.